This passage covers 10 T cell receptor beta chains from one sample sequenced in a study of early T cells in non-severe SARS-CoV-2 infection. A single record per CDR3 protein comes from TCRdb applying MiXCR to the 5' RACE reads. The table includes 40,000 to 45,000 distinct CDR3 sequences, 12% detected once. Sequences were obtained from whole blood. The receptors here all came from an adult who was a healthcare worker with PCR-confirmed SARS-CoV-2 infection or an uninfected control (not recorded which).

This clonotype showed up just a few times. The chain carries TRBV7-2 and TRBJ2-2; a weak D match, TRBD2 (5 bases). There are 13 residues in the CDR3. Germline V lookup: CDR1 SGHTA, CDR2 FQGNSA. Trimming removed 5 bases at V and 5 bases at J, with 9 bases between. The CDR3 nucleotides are TGTGCCAGCAGCCGTAGCGAGACCGGGGAGCTGTTTTTT. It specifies CASSRSETGELFF.

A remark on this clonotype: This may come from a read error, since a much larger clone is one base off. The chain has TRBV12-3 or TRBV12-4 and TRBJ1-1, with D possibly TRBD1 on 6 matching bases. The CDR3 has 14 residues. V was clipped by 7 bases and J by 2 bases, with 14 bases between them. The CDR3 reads CASNGGGANTEAFF. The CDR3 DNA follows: TGTGCCAGCAATGGCGGGGGGGCAAACACTGAAGCTTTCTTT.

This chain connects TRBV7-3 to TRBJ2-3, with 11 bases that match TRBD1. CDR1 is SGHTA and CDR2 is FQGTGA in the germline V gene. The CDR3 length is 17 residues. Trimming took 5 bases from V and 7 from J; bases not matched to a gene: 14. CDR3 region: CASSPKGGQGAPNTQYF. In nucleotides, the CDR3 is TGTGCCAGCAGCCCCAAGGGAGGACAGGGGGCGCCGAATACGCAGTATTTT.

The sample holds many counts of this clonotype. The CDR3 nucleotides are TGTGCCAGCACCGGGGGACAGGCAGCGAGGGGCTACACCTTC. This gives the protein CASTGGQAARGYTF. V gene TRBV12-3 or TRBV12-4 combines with J gene TRBJ1-2, with 8 bases lining up with TRBD1. CDR3 length: 14 amino acids. V lost 7 bases to trimming and J lost 8 bases; unmatched junction nucleotides: 12.

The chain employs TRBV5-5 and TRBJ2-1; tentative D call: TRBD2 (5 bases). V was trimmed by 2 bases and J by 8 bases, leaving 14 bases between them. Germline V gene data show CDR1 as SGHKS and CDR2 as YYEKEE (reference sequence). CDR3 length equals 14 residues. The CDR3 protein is CASSFRGFEDEQFF. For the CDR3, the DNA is TGTGCCAGCAGCTTTAGAGGGTTCGAGGATGAGCAGTTCTTC.

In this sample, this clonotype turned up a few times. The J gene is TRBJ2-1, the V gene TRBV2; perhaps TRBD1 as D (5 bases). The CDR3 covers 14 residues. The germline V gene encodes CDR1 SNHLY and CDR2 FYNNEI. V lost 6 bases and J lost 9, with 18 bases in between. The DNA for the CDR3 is TGTGCCAGCAGGGAGCAGGGCCCCACCGTTGAGCAGTTCTTC. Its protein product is CASREQGPTVEQFF.

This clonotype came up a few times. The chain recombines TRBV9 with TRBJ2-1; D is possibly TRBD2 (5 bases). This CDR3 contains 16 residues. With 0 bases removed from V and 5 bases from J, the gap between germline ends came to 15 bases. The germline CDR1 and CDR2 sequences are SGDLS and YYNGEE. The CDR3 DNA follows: TGTGCCAGCAGCGTAGCTTCAAGGACTTATAACAATGAGCAGTTCTTC. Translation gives CASSVASRTYNNEQFF. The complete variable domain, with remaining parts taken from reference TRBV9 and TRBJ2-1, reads DSGVTQTPKHLITATGQRVTLRCSPRSGDLSVYWYQQSLDQGLQFLIQYYNGEERAKGNILERFSAQQFPDLHSELNLSSLELGDSALYFCASSVASRTYNNEQFFGPGTRLTVL.

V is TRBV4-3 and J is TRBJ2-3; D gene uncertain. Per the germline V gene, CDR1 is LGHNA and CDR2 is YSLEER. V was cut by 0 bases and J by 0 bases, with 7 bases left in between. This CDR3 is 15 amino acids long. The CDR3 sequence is CASSQDPGSTDTQYF. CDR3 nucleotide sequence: TGCGCCAGCAGCCAAGATCCCGGGAGCACAGATACGCAGTATTTT.

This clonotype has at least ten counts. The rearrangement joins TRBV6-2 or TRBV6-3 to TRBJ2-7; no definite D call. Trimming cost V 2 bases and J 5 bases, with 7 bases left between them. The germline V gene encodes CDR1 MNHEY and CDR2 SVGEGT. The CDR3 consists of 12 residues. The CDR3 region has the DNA TGTGCCAGCAGTTACGGATCGAACGAGCAGTACTTC. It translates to CASSYGSNEQYF.

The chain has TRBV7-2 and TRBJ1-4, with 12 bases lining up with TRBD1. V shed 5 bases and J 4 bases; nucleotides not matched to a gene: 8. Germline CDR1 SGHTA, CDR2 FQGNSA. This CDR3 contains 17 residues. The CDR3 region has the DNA TGTGCCAGCAGCAAGGGGACAGGGGGCTCCCTTAATGAAAAACTGTTTTTT. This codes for CASSKGTGGSLNEKLFF.